The 27 T cell receptor beta chains below all came from one sample that was sequenced in a study of radiation and T cells in renal cell carcinoma. Sequencing used immunoSEQ multiplex PCR; TCRdb keeps in-frame clones, though not all of them. The sample shows over 55,000 clones, just over 75% of them seen only once. Time point of the sample: blood 2 weeks post-SBRT. Sample treatment: 15 Gy SBRT to primary tumor, nephrectomy 4 weeks later. The sequencing here drew on blood, taken from a patient whose treatment included radiotherapy and nephrectomy. The receptors shown here come from a man aged 60 to 75 with renal cell carcinoma.

The chain links TRBV11-2 to TRBJ2-5; 9 nucleotides line up with TRBD2. The CDR3 has 13 residues. V was clipped by 7 bases and J by 7 bases; unmatched bases: 7. Germline loops: CDR1 SGHAT, CDR2 FQNNGV. CDR3 sequence (DNA): TGTGCCAGCACTCCCTTAGCGGGGGTGACCCAGTACTTC. Amino acids: CASTPLAGVTQYF.

This sequence joins TRBV19 and TRBJ1-1, with D possibly being TRBD1 (6 bases). Germline CDR1 LNHDA, CDR2 SQIVND (reference sequence). This CDR3 is 13 amino acids long. V was shortened by 7 bases and J by 7 bases, with 16 bases between the two germline ends. The CDR3 coding sequence is TGTGCCAGTACGGGGACACCTACTTATGAAGCTTTCTTT. Translation: CASTGTPTYEAFF.

The chain has TRBV7-2 and TRBJ2-2; 7 positions match TRBD2. CDR3 length equals 13 residues. CDR1 SGHTA and CDR2 FQGNSA come from the germline V gene. J was trimmed by 0 bases and V by 11 bases; bases with no gene match: 3. The CDR3 spells CAGGSSNTGELFF. The CDR3 DNA sequence: TGTGCCGGCGGGAGCTCGAACACCGGGGAGCTGTTTTTT.

This chain joins TRBV7-6 and TRBJ2-3, with 7 nucleotides matching TRBD2. CDR1 is SGHVS and CDR2 is FNYEAQ in the germline V gene. V gave up 8 bases and J gave up 6 bases; unmatched junction bases: 5. There are 12 residues in the CDR3. This CDR3 reads CASGGGYDTQYF. As DNA, the CDR3 is TGTGCCAGCGGGGGGGGTTACGATACGCAGTATTTT.

This chain's CDR3 is CASSQDRISNSPLHF. DNA of the CDR3: TGCGCCAGCAGCCAAGATCGCATTTCTAATTCACCCCTCCACTTT. The chain combines TRBV4-3 with TRBJ1-6; the D is unclear. The V end was cut by 0 bases, the J end by 6 bases, with 9 bases between. The germline V gene encodes CDR1 LGHNA and CDR2 YSLEER. The CDR3 is made up of 15 amino acids.

This chain uses TRBV7-2 with TRBJ1-1, with D perhaps matching TRBD1 (5 bases). CDR1 is SGHTA and CDR2 is FQGNSA in the germline V gene. V shed 4 bases and J shed 4 bases, with 13 bases lying between them. CDR3 length equals 14 residues. In nucleotides, the CDR3 is TGTGCCAGCAGCTCTCGTCAGGGCAGCACTGAAGCTTTCTTT. It is translated as CASSSRQGSTEAFF.

The genes are TRBV11-3 and TRBJ2-1, with TRBD2 identical over 12 bases. There are 19 residues in the CDR3. Germline V CDR1 and CDR2: SGHNT, YENEEA. The V and J ends lost 8 bases and 0 bases, in that order; junction bases with no gene match: 14. This chain's CDR3 is CASLKRTSGIASSYNEQFF. CDR3 DNA sequence: TGTGCCAGCTTAAAACGGACTAGCGGGATAGCCAGCTCCTACAATGAGCAGTTCTTC.

The chain combines TRBV30 with TRBJ1-6, with no clear D. CDR1 and CDR2 (germline): GTSNPN, SVGIG (reference sequence). Trimming left V 2 bases short and J 0 bases short, with 8 bases between. This CDR3 is built from 15 residues. This CDR3 is CAWSRKSSYNSPLHF. The CDR3 bases are TGTGCCTGGAGTCGGAAGAGCTCCTATAATTCACCCCTCCACTTT.

This rearrangement joins TRBV27 to TRBJ2-7; 9 nucleotides agree with TRBD2. Germline assignment: CDR1 MNHEY and CDR2 SMNVEV (reference sequence). CDR3 length: 15 amino acids. The V gene end was trimmed by 6 bases and the J gene end by 1 base; junction bases not matched to a gene: 7. DNA for the CDR3: TGTGCCAGCAGGGAAGCGGGGGGTCGTTCCTACGAGCAGTACTTC. Protein product: CASREAGGRSYEQYF.

This clone was seen a few times. The chain has TRBV28 and TRBJ1-2; 8 bases line up with TRBD1. CDR1 is MDHEN, CDR2 SYDVKM, per germline. Trimming removed 4 bases from V and 4 bases from J; junction bases left unmatched: 8. The CDR3 spans 15 residues. The CDR3 bases are TGTGCCAGCAGTTCCCCGACAGGGGTGAGCTATGGCTACACCTTC. Translating gives CASSSPTGVSYGYTF.

The rearrangement links TRBV7-9 to TRBJ1-1; 11 bases agree with TRBD1. The CDR3 loop spans 14 amino acids. Per the germline V gene, CDR1 is SEHNR and CDR2 is FQNEAQ (reference sequence). V shed 3 bases and J 8 bases; nucleotides not matched to a gene: 5. The CDR3 here is CASSLGQGDREAFF. DNA of the CDR3: TGTGCCAGCAGCTTGGGACAGGGGGATAGGGAAGCTTTCTTT.

This clone was picked up one time. The rearrangement joins TRBV6-5 to TRBJ2-6; D may be TRBD2 (5 bases). The CDR3 loop spans 15 amino acids. Trimming stripped 6 bases from V and 0 bases from J, with 9 bases between. From germline, CDR1 is MNHEY and CDR2 SVGAGI. As DNA, the CDR3 is TGTGCCAGCAGGCTACGGGACTCTGGGGCCAACGTCCTGACTTTC. Translation: CASRLRDSGANVLTF.

As DNA, the CDR3 is TGTGCCAGCAGCTTACCAGGGTATTTCGATGGCTACACCTTC. It codes for CASSLPGYFDGYTF. The genes are TRBV7-9 and TRBJ1-2; D may be TRBD1 (5 bases). The CDR3 has 14 amino acids. Germline CDR1 reads SEHNR; CDR2 reads FQNEAQ (reference sequence). Trimming took 2 bases from V and 6 from J, leaving 13 bases between them.

The gene calls are TRBV10-3 and TRBJ2-7; 9 bases align to TRBD2. Looked up from germline, CDR1 is ENHRY and CDR2 is SYGVKD. CDR3 length: 15 amino acids. With 0 bases clipped from V and 4 bases from J, the junction kept 4 bases outside the gene matches. The CDR3 region is CAISESISGGYEQYF. CDR3 nucleotide sequence: TGTGCCATCAGTGAGTCGATTAGCGGGGGATACGAGCAGTACTTC.

The rearrangement links TRBV19 to TRBJ2-7, with D perhaps matching TRBD1 or TRBD2 (5 bases each). The V gene's germline CDR1 is LNHDA and CDR2 SQIVND (reference sequence). Trimming shortened V by 4 bases and J by 4 bases, and 11 bases separated the two germline ends. The CDR3 is 13 residues long. CDR3 sequence: CASSRGRGYEQYV. The CDR3 nucleotides are TGTGCCAGTAGTAGGGGACGGGGTTACGAGCAGTACGTC.

The chain links TRBV9 to TRBJ1-4, with 7 bases lining up with TRBD1. The V segment lost 4 bases and the J segment 4 bases; nucleotides outside the gene matches: 7. The CDR3 totals 15 residues. CDR1 SGDLS and CDR2 YYNGEE come from the germline V gene. CDR3 DNA sequence: TGTGCCAGCAGCCCAAGACAGGGTCATAATGAAAAACTGTTTTTT. It encodes CASSPRQGHNEKLFF.

This clone has more than one count but fewer than ten. This same CDR3 is encoded by further DNA sequences in the sample. CDR3 sequence: CASGRLAGLEQYV. The CDR3 bases are TGTGCCAGCGGTCGGCTAGCGGGGCTCGAGCAGTACGTC. The chain carries TRBV6-5 and TRBJ2-7, with TRBD2 matching over 9 bases. The CDR3 has 13 residues. V lost 8 bases, J lost 6 bases, and 8 bases stayed unmatched. Germline values: CDR1 MNHEY, CDR2 SVGAGI.

The chain recombines TRBV29-1 with TRBJ2-1; TRBD2 aligns across 10 bases. The CDR3 consists of 13 residues. Germline values: CDR1 SQVTM, CDR2 ANQGSEA. V lost 4 bases to trimming and J lost 8 bases; unmatched junction nucleotides: 5. CDR3: CSVAAGGPDEQFF. CDR3 DNA sequence: TGCAGCGTTGCAGCGGGAGGGCCCGATGAGCAGTTCTTC.

The genes are TRBV7-9 and TRBJ1-1; D is possibly TRBD1 (5 bases). The germline V and J ends were trimmed by 6 bases and 7 bases, with 9 bases remaining between them. Germline CDR1 SEHNR, CDR2 FQNEAQ (reference sequence). This CDR3 has 11 residues. The CDR3 sequence: CASRPGGEAFF. In nucleotides, the CDR3 is TGTGCCAGCAGGCCCGGGGGTGAAGCTTTCTTT.

This clone occurred a few times. The chain couples TRBV7-8 to TRBJ2-1; tentative D call: TRBD1 (6 bases). The CDR3 extends over 12 amino acids. The germline V gene encodes CDR1 SGHVS and CDR2 FQNEAQ. V lost 2 bases and J lost 11, with 10 bases in between. The CDR3 protein is CASSLSQGKQFF. For the CDR3, the DNA is TGTGCCAGCAGCTTAAGTCAGGGGAAGCAGTTCTTC.

The chain uses TRBV7-8 and TRBJ1-5; TRBD1 might be the D (6 bases). CDR1 is SGHVS and CDR2 is FQNEAQ in the germline V gene. This CDR3 region has 15 residues. The V end was cut by 2 bases, the J end by 7 bases, with 15 bases between. CDR3 nucleotide sequence: TGTGCCAGCAGCTTAATGGGGGGCAGGGAACAGCCCCAGCATTTT. Its translation is CASSLMGGREQPQHF.

The rearrangement uses TRBV7-9 and TRBJ2-2, with D tentatively TRBD2 (5 bases). The CDR3 totals 15 residues. In germline, CDR1 is SEHNR, CDR2 FQNEAQ (reference sequence). V lost 4 bases, J lost 0 bases, and 9 bases lay in between. CDR3 bases: TGTGCCAGCAGCTATAGCGCTGCGAACACCGGGGAGCTGTTTTTT. Translation: CASSYSAANTGELFF.

This clone showed up just a few times. The chain is built from TRBV30 and TRBJ1-3; 7 nucleotides line up with TRBD1. This CDR3 has 14 residues. Per germline, CDR1 GTSNPN and CDR2 SVGIG (reference sequence). Losses at the gene ends were 3 bases for V and 0 bases for J; bases not matched to a gene: 2. CDR3 amino acids: CAWRQGTSGNTIYF. The CDR3 DNA sequence: TGTGCCTGGAGACAGGGGACCTCTGGAAACACCATATATTTT. The whole variable domain, filled in from reference TRBV30 and TRBJ1-3, reads SQTIHQWPATLVQPVGSPLSLECTVEGTSNPNLYWYRQAAGRGLQLLFYSVGIGQISSEVPQNLSASRPQDRQFILSSKKLLLSDSGFYLCAWRQGTSGNTIYFGEGSWLTVV.

The sample holds a few counts of this clone. The rearrangement links TRBV7-2 to TRBJ1-1; D gene ambiguous. The V end was cut by 2 bases, the J end by 1 base, with 5 bases between. Germline CDR1 SGHTA, CDR2 FQGNSA. CDR3 length equals 13 residues. CDR3 bases: TGTGCCAGCAGCTTAATCGGGAACACTGAAGCTTTCTTT. This translates into CASSLIGNTEAFF.

This chain links TRBV19 with TRBJ1-5, with D hard to call. The length of the CDR3 is 14 residues. With 7 bases removed from V and 0 bases from J, the gap between germline ends came to 10 bases. Germline assignment: CDR1 LNHDA and CDR2 SQIVND (reference sequence). The chain's CDR3 is CASKAANSNQPQHF. The DNA of the CDR3 is TGTGCCAGTAAGGCAGCTAATAGCAATCAGCCCCAGCATTTT.

The chain employs TRBV18 and TRBJ2-5; TRBD1 might be the D (6 bases). Per germline, CDR1 KGHSH and CDR2 LQKENI. With 3 bases removed from V and 1 base from J, the gap between germline ends came to 9 bases. The CDR3 spans 14 residues. The CDR3 DNA sequence: TGTGCCAGCTCACCCCAACAGGGCCAAGAGACCCAGTACTTC. Its translation: CASSPQQGQETQYF.

This chain joins TRBV2 and TRBJ2-2; unclear D gene. Germline V CDR1 and CDR2: SNHLY, FYNNEI. Trimming pared 2 bases from V and 6 bases from J, leaving 19 bases between. This CDR3 is built from 17 residues. The CDR3 nucleotides read TGTGCCAGCAGTGAAATGGGATGGGTATCCGAGGCCGGGGAGCTGTTTTTT. Protein sequence: CASSEMGWVSEAGELFF.